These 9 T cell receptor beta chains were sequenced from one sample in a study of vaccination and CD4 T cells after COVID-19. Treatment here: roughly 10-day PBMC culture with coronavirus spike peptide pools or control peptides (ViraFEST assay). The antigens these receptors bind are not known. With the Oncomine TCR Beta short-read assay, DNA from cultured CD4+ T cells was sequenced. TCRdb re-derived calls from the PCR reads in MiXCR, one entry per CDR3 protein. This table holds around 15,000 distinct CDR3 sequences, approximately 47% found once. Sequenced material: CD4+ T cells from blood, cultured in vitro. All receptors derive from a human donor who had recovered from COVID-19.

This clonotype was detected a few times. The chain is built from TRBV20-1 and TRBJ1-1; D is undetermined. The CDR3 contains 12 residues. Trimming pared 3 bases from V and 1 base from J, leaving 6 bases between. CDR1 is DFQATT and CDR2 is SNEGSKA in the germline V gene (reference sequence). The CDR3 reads CSASIENTEAFF. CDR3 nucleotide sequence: TGCAGTGCTAGCATTGAGAACACTGAAGCTTTCTTT.

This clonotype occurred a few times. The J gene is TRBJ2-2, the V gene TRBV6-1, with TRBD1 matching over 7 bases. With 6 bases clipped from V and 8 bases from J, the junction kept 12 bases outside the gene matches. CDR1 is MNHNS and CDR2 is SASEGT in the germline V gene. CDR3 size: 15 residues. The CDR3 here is CASREQTGYGGELFF. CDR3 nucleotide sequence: TGTGCCAGCAGAGAACAGACAGGGTACGGAGGGGAGCTGTTTTTT.

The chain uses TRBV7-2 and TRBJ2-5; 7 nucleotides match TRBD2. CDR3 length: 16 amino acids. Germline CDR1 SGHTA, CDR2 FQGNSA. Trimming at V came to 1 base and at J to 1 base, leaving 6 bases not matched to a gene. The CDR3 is CASSLGAGGTQETQYF. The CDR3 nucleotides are TGTGCCAGCAGCTTAGGGGCCGGGGGGACCCAAGAGACCCAGTACTTC.

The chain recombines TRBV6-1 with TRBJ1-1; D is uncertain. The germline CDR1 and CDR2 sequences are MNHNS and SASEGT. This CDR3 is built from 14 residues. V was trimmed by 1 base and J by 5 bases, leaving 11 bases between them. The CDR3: CASSEVRTVTEAFF. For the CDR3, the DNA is TGTGCCAGCAGTGAAGTGAGGACGGTGACTGAAGCTTTCTTT.

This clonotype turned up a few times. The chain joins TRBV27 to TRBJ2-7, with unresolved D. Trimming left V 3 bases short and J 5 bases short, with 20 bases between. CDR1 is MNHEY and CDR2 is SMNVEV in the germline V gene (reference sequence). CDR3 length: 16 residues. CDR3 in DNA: TGTGCCAGCAGTTTGGTGGGCGACTCTCACGCGAACGAGCAGTACTTC. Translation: CASSLVGDSHANEQYF.

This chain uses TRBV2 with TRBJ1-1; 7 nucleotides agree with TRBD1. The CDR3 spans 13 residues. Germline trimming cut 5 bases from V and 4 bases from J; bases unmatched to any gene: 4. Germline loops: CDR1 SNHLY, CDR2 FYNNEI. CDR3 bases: TGTGCCAGCAGTCCCGACAGGGTCACTGAAGCTTTCTTT. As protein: CASSPDRVTEAFF.

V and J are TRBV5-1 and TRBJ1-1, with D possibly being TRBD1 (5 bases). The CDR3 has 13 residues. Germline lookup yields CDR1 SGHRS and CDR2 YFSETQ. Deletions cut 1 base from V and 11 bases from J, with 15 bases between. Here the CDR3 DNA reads TGCGCCAGCAGCTTGAGGGGAGGGGAATCGGCTTTCTTT. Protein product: CASSLRGGESAFF.

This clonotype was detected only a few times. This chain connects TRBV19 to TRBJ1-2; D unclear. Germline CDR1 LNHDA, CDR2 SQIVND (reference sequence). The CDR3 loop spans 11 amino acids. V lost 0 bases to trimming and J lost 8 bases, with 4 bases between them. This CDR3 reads CASSIDGGYTF. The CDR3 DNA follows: TGTGCCAGTAGTATAGATGGCGGCTACACCTTC.

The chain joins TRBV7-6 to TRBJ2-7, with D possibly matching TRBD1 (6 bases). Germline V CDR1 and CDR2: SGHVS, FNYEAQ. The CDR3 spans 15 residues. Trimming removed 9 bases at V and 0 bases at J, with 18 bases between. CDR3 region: CARPHQGTISYEQYF. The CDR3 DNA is TGTGCCAGACCCCATCAGGGGACAATCTCCTACGAGCAGTACTTC.